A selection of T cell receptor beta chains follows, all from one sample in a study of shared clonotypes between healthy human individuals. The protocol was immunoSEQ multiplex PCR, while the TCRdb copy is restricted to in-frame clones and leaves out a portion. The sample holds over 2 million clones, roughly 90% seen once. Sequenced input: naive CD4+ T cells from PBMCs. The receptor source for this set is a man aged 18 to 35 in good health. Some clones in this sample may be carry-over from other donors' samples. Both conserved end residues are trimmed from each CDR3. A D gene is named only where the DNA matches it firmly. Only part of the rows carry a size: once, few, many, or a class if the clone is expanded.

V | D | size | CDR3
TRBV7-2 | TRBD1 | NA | ASTGTAQETQY
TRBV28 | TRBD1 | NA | ASTKPGQVNEQY
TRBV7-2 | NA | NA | ASSRRDSLDGYT
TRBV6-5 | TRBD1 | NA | ASSLTDRDQPQH
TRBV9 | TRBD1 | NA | ASSRRTGMETQY
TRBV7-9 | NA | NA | ASSDTRGAGETQY
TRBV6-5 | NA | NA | ASRRDGPYGYT
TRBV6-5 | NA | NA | ASSSLSSYEQY
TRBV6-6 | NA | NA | ASRSERSTIY
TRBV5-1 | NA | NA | ASSLEPARGTQY
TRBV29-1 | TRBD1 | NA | SVSGQAQETQY
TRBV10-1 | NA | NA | ASRGTENTEAF
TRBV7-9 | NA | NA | ASSFGGSYEQY
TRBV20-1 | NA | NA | SVRDLHEQY
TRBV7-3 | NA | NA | ASSKDPAGNTGELF
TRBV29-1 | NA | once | SVTKDGKRADTQY
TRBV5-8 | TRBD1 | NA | ASSLPGTGANYGYT